This TCR beta chain derives from a study of T cells in Graves' hyperthyroidism and ophthalmopathy. V lost 6 bases and J lost 7; bases outside the gene matches: 9. Germline V gene sequence: CDR1 MNHNS, CDR2 SASEGT. The CDR3 has 15 residues. There were TCR beta CDR3 regions amplified from RNA transcripts. A first-round RT-PCR of the TCR CDR3 used the HTBI primer set. TCRdb fed the multiplex PCR reads into MiXCR, producing one record per CDR3 protein. The sample lists hundreds of thousands of distinct CDR3 sequences, 11% to 15% occurring once. A patient was excluded if there was uncontrolled infection, other autoimmune disease, pregnancy or lactation. This sample holds PBMCs from 10 ml fresh peripheral blood. This clonotype was detected ten times or more.

V usage is TRBV6-1 and J usage is TRBJ1-6, with 7 bases identical to TRBD1. The clonotype was recovered from a woman aged 18-35 years with Graves' hyperthyroidism. Sequencing used blood. Here the CDR3 DNA reads TGTGCCAGCAGAGGGGGCGGCGGGGACAATTCACCCCTCCACTTT. Its protein product is CASRGGGGDNSPLHF.